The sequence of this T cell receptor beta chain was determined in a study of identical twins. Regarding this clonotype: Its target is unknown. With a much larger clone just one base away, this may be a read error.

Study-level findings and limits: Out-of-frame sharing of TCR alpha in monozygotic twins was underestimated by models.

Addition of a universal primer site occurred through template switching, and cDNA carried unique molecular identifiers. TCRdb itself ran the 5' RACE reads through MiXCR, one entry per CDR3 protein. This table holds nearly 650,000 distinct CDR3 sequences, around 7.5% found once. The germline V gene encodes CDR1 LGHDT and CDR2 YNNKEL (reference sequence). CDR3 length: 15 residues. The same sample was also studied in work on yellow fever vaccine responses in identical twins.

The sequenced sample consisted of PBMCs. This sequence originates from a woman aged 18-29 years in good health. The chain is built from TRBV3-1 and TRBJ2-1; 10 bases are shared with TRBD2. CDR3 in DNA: TGTGCCTGCAGCCAAGGGAGCGGGGGGGACAATGAGCAGTTCTTC. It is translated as CACSQGSGGDNEQFF.